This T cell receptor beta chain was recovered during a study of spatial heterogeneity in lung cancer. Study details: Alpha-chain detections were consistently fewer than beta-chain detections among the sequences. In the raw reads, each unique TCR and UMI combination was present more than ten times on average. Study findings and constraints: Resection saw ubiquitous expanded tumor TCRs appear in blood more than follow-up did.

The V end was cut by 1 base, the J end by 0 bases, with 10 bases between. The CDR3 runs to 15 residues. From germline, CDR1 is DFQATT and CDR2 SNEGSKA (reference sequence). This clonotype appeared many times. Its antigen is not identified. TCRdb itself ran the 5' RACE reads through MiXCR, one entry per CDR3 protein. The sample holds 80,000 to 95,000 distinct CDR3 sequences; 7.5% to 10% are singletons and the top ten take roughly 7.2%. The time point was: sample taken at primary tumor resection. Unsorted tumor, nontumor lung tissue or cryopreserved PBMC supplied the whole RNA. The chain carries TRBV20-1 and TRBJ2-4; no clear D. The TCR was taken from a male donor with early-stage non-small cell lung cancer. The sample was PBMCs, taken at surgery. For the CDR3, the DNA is TGCAGTGCTAGAGTTTCTGCCCTAGCCAAAAACATTCAGTACTTC. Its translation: CSARVSALAKNIQYF.